This section outlines one T cell receptor (beta chain) sequence together with its context. The antigen is undetermined. The sample comes from a study of T cell responses to AZD1222 COVID-19 vaccine. Using immunoSEQ multiplex PCR, the repertoire was profiled, and TCRdb retains in-frame clones only, with some absent. The sample has 100,000 to 150,000 clones; 85% to 90% are singletons. Study-wide results and caveats: CD4 TCRs associated with vaccination spanned spike, dominating at 160-218 and 743-854. The donor group comprised mostly white British people and more females; the analysis possibly underestimated clonal diversity.

V was trimmed by 0 bases and J by 10 bases, leaving 6 bases between them. This CDR3 comprises 11 residues. In germline, CDR1 is GTSNPN, CDR2 SVGIG (reference sequence). This receptor was identified in an adult in good health. This chain uses TRBV30 with TRBJ1-4; D ambiguous. The sample here was peripheral blood, taken on day 0 of MenACWY control vaccination. CDR3 sequence reads: CAWSVGGKLFF. The CDR3, as DNA: TGTGCCTGGAGTGTGGGTGGAAAACTGTTTTTT.